These 2 T cell receptor beta chains originate from one sample sequenced in a study of blood T cell repertoires in COVID-19. TCRdb's copy holds only in-frame clones and misses some; the assay was immunoSEQ multiplex PCR. The table includes approximately 150,000 clones, approximately 78% detected once. Material for sequencing was peripheral blood. These receptors all come from a human donor in a cohort sampled during active COVID-19.

The chain has TRBV4-3 and TRBJ1-4; D perhaps matches TRBD1 (5 bases). Between the trimmed V and J ends, which lost 0 bases and 0 bases, there was a span of 11 bases. The CDR3 runs to 17 residues. Germline values: CDR1 LGHNA, CDR2 YSLEER. CDR3 sequence reads: CASSQELPGTTNEKLFF. In nucleotides, the CDR3 is TGCGCCAGCAGCCAAGAATTACCAGGGACAACTAATGAAAAACTGTTTTTT.

CDR3 residues: CASSQDRVRGYLEKLFF. In DNA, the CDR3 is TGCGCCAGCAGCCAAGATAGGGTGCGGGGTTACTTGGAAAAACTGTTTTTT. The V gene is TRBV4-3, the J gene TRBJ1-4; D uncertain. V was trimmed by 0 bases and J by 8 bases, leaving 19 bases between them. Per germline, CDR1 LGHNA and CDR2 YSLEER. This CDR3 is built from 17 residues.